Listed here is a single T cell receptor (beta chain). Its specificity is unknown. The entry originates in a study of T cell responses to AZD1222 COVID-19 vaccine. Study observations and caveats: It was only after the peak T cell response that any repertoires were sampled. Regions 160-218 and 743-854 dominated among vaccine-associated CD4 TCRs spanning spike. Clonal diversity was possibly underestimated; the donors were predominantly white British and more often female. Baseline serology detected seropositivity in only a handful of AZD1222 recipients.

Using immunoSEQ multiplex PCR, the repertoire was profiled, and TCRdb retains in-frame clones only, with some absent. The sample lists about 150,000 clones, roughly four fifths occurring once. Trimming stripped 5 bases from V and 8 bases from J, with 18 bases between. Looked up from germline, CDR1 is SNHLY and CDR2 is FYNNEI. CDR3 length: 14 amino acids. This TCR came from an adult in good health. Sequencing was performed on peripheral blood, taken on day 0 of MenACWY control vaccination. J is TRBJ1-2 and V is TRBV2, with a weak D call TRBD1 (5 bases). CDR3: CASSRLGGGRGYTF. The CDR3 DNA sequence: TGTGCCAGCAGTCGTCTGGGGGGAGGTCGCGGCTACACCTTC. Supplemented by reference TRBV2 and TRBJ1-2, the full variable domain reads EPEVTQTPSHQVTQMGQEVILRCVPISNHLYFYWYRQILGQKVEFLVSFYNNEISEKSEIFDDQFSVERPDGSNFTLKIRSTKLEDSAMYFCASSRLGGGRGYTFGSGTRLTVV.